This TCR beta chain was profiled in a study of cytotoxic CD8 clonotypes in ibrutinib-treated CLL. Whole-study findings and limits: Clonality correlated strongly with circulating CD8+ T cells and exceeded age-matched healthy donors at baseline. Whereas clonality rose at ibrutinib response, it declined toward baseline at progression.

This clone has just one count. Its antigen is not known. The planned depth of sequencing spanned 1 in 200,000 to 1 in 1 million T cells. Profiled with immunoSEQ multiplex PCR; TCRdb holds only in-frame clones, not every one. The sample includes over 120,000 clones, 80% of them seen just once. The V gene's germline CDR1 is MNHNY and CDR2 SVGAGI (reference sequence). The germline V and J ends were trimmed by 4 bases and 0 bases, with 10 bases remaining between them. CDR3 length: 16 residues. This clonotype was obtained from a human donor with chronic lymphocytic leukemia. The chain recombines TRBV6-6 with TRBJ2-6; D possibly corresponds to TRBD1 (5 bases). The source was PBMCs, collected after 36 months of ibrutinib treatment. The CDR3 reads CASSLGPISGANVLTF. The CDR3 coding sequence is TGTGCCAGCAGTTTGGGGCCGATCTCTGGGGCCAACGTCCTGACTTTC.